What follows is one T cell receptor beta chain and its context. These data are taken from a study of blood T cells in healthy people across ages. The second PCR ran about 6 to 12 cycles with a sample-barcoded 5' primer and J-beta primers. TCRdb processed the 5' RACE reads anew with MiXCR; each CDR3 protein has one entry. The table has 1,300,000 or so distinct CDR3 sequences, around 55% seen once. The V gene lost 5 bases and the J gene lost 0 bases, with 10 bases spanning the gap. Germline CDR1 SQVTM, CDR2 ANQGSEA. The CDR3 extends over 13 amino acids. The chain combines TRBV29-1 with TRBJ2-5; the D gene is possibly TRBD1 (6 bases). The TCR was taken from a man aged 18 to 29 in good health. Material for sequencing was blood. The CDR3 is CSVQRDNQETQYF. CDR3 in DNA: TGCAGCGTTCAACGGGACAACCAAGAGACCCAGTACTTC.